This T cell receptor beta chain was captured in a study of cytomegalovirus exposure and HLA in healthy donors. Trimming took off 4 bases at V and 0 bases at J, with 11 bases between the two ends. Per germline, CDR1 SGHRS and CDR2 YFSETQ. This CDR3 has 14 residues. Comment on this clone: Its antigen is unidentified.

Primers for the PCR totalled 60 Vbeta and 13 Jbeta. As handled by the study authors: About 11 million of about 88 million unique TCR beta chains were shared, per a later count. Here immunoSEQ multiplex PCR was the method, and the copy in TCRdb shows in-frame clones only, minus some. The V and J calls and the clone size are those of that table, but D and trimming were determined from the DNA. The sample contains 160,000 or so clones, 65% to 85% of which appear only once. Broader study findings: Within an earlier analysis, most TCR beta V segments proved productive either about 90% or about 30% of the time. When analyzed later, a missense DCLRE1C variant was found to be linked to TCR beta V- and J-gene trimming.

The V call is TRBV5-1, the J call TRBJ2-7; D possibly corresponds to TRBD2 (6 bases). The sequenced sample consisted of PBMCs. The clonotype was recovered from a male donor in good health and CMV-seropositive. The CDR3 nucleotides are TGCGCCAGCAGCGCCGGCGGGGCCTCCTACGAGCAGTACTTC. It codes for CASSAGGASYEQYF.